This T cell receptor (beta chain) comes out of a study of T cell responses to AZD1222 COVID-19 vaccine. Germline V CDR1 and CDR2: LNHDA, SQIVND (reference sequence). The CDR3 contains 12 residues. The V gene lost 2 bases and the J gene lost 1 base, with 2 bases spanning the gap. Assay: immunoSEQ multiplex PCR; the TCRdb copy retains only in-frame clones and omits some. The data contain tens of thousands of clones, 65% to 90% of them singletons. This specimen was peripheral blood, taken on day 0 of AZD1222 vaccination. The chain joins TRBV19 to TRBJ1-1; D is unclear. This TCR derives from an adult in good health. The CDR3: CASSIRNTEAFF. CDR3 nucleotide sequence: TGTGCCAGTAGTATAAGGAACACTGAAGCTTTCTTT. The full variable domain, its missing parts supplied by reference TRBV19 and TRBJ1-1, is DGGITQSPKYLFRKEGQNVTLSCEQNLNHDAMYWYRQDPGQGLRLIYYSQIVNDFQKGDIAEGYSVSREKKESFPLTVTSAQKNPTAFYLCASSIRNTEAFFGQGTRLTVV.